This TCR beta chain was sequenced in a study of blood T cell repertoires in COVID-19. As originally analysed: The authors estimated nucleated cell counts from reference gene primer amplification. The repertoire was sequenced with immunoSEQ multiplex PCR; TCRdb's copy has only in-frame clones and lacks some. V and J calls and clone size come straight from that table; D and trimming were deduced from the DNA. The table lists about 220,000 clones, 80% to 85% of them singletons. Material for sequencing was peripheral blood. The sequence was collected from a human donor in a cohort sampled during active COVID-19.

The CDR3 sequence: CAWADRTPYNEQFF. CDR3 coding DNA: TGTGCCTGGGCGGACAGGACGCCCTACAATGAGCAGTTCTTC. V is TRBV30 and J is TRBJ2-1; 7 nucleotides line up with TRBD1. Trimming took 5 bases from V and 2 from J; bases not matched to a gene: 6. Germline-derived CDR1 and CDR2 are GTSNPN and SVGIG (reference sequence). The CDR3 totals 14 residues.